This T cell receptor beta chain emerged from a study of prognosis after radiotherapy for stage I lung cancer. Study-level results: In patients who developed distant metastases, Shannon entropy measured after stereotactic body radiation therapy was lower, and baseline Shannon entropy was not associated with metastases.

Looked up from germline, CDR1 is SGHRS and CDR2 is YFSETQ. CDR3 length: 16 residues. The V segment lost 3 bases and the J segment 2 bases; nucleotides outside the gene matches: 9. There are many counts of this clonotype. Its target is not known. It was by two-round multiplex PCR that TCR beta CDR3 was amplified from genomic DNA. Primers specific to each TRBV and TRBJ gene were used in first-round PCR. Via MiXCR, TCRdb re-called the multiplex PCR reads, giving one row per CDR3 protein. The repertoire holds more than 11,000 distinct CDR3 sequences, with around half as singletons. The receptor's source is a donor aged 50 or older with non-small cell lung cancer. The V gene is TRBV5-1, the J gene TRBJ2-3; 7 bases line up with TRBD2. The sequencing used PBMCs, collected before or after stereotactic body radiation therapy (not recorded which). CDR3 DNA sequence: TGCGCCAGCAGCTCCGGGACCGCGGGGGACACAGATACGCAGTATTTT. It specifies CASSSGTAGDTDTQYF.